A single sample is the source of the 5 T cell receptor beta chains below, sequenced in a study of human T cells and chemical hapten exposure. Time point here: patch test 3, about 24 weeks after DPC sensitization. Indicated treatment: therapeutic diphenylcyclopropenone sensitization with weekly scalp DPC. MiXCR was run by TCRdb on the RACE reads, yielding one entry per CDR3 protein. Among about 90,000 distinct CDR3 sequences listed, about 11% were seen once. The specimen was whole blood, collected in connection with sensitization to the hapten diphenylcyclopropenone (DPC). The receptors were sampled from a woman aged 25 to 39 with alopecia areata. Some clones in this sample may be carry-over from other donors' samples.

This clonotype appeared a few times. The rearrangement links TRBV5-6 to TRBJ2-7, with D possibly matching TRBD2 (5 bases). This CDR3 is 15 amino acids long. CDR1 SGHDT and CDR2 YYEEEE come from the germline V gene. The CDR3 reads CVSSLRGPGSYEQYV. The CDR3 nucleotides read TGTGTCAGCAGCTTGCGCGGGCCCGGCTCCTACGAGCAGTACGTC.

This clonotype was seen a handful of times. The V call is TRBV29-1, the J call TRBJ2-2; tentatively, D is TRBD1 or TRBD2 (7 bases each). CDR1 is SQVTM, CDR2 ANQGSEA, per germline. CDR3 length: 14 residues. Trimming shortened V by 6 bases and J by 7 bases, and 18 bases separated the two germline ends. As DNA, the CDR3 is TGCAGCGTCGGAGGGAGGGGGCTTGGCGGGGAGCTGTTTTTT. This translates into CSVGGRGLGGELFF.

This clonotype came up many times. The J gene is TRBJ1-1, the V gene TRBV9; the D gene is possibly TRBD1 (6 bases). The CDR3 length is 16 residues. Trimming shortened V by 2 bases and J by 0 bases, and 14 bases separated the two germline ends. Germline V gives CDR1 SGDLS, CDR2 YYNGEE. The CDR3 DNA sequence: TGTGCCAGCAGCGTCGAACCACAGGGCCTGAACACTGAAGCTTTCTTT. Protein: CASSVEPQGLNTEAFF. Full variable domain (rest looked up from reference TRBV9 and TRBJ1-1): DSGVTQTPKHLITATGQRVTLRCSPRSGDLSVYWYQQSLDQGLQFLIQYYNGEERAKGNILERFSAQQFPDLHSELNLSSLELGDSALYFCASSVEPQGLNTEAFFGQGTRLTVV.

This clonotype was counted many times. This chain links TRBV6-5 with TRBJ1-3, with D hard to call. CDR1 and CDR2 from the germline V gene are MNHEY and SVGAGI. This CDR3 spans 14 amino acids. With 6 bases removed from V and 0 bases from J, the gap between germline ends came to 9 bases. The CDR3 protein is CASSTGVSGNTIYF. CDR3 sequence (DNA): TGTGCCAGCAGCACCGGGGTCTCTGGAAACACCATATATTTT.

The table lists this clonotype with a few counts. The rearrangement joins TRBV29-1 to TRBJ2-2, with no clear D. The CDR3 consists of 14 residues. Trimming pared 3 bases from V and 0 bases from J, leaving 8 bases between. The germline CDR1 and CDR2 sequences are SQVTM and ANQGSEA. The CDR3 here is CSVEGLANTGELFF. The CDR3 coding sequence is TGCAGCGTTGAGGGCCTAGCGAACACCGGGGAGCTGTTTTTT.